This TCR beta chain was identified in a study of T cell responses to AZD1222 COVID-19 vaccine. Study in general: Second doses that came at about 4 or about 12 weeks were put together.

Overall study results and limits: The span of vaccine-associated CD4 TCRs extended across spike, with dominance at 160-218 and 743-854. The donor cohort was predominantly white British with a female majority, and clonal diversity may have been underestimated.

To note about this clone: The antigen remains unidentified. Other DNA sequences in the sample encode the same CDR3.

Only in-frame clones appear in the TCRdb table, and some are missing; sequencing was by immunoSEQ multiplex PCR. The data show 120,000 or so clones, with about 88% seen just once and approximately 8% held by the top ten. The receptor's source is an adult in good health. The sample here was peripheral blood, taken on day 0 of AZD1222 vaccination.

CDR3 in DNA: TGTGCCAGCAGCTTAGATCCAAGCACAGATACGCAGTATTTT. Residues: CASSLDPSTDTQYF. This chain links TRBV11-3 with TRBJ2-3; no clear D. Germline CDR1 and CDR2: SGHNT and YENEEA. The CDR3 runs 14 residues. The V end was cut by 0 bases, the J end by 0 bases, with 4 bases between. Drawing the rest from reference TRBV11-3 and TRBJ2-3, the complete variable domain is EAGVVQSPRYKIIEKKQPVAFWCNPISGHNTLYWYLQNLGQGPELLIRYENEEAVDDSQLPKDRFSAERLKGVDSTLKIQPAELGDSAVYLCASSLDPSTDTQYFGPGTRLTVL.